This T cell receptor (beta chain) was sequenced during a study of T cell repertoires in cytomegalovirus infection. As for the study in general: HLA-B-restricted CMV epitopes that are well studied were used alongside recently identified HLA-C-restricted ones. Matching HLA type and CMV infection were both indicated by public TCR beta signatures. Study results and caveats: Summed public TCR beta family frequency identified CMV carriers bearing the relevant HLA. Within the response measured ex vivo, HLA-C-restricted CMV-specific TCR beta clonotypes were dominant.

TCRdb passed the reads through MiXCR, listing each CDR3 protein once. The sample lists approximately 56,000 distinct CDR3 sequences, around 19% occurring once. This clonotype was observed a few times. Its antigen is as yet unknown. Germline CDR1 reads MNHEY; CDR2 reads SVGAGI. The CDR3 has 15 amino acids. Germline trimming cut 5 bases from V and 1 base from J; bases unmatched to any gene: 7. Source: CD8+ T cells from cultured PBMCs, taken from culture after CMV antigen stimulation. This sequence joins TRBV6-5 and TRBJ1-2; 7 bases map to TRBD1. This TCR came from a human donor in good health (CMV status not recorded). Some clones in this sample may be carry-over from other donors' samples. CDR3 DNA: TGTGCCAGCAGTCCACAGGGGAGCAATAACTATGGCTACACCTTC. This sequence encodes CASSPQGSNNYGYTF.